This T cell receptor (beta chain) was identified in a study of T-cell reconstitution after alpha-beta-depleted transplantation in children. Study-level points and caveats: At the one-year point after transplant, T-cell counts and TCRbeta diversity were found to come mostly from T cells that had been newly produced. It was surviving recipient T cells and thymic progenitors that gave some patients high TCRbeta diversity at day 60. Expanded graft clones numbering several hundred reportedly gave rise to alpha-beta T cells about two months after transplant.

With 3 bases removed from V and 11 bases from J, the gap between germline ends came to 10 bases. CDR3 size: 12 residues. This clonotype was seen ten or more times. The target antigen is unknown. During its preparation, the TCRbeta library received unique molecular identifiers. TCRdb called the PCR reads again in MiXCR, with one record for every CDR3 protein. Here the sample spans fewer than 550,000 distinct CDR3 sequences, roughly 11% being singletons. The chain links TRBV12-3 or TRBV12-4 to TRBJ1-4; perhaps TRBD1 as D (5 bases). The source of this sequence is a female patient aged 2-10 years who had a stem cell transplant for aplastic anemia, so the T cells may come from the graft donor. The specimen comprised PBMCs, mostly from graft donor cells, sampled 180 days after TCRalphabeta/CD19-depleted stem cell transplant. Here the CDR3 reads CASSLGTEKLFF. The DNA for the CDR3 is TGTGCCAGCAGTTTGGGGACGGAGAAACTGTTTTTT.